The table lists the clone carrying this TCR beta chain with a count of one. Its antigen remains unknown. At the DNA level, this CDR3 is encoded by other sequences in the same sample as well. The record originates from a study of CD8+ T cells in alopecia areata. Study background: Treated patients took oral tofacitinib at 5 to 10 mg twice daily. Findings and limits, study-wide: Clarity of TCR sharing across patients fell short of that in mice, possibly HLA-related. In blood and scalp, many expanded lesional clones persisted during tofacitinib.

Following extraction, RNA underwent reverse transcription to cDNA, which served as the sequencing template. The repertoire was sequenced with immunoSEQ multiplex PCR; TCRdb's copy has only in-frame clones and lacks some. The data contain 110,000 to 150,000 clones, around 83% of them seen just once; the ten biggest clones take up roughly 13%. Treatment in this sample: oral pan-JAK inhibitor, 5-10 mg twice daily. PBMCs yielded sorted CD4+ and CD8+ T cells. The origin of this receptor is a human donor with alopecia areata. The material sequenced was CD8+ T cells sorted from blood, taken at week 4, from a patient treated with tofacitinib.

CDR3 amino acids: CASSEGVYEQYF. The CDR3 region has the DNA TGTGCCAGCAGTGAAGGGGTTTACGAGCAGTACTTC. The chain recombines TRBV2 with TRBJ2-7, with D unresolved. The CDR3 is 12 amino acids. V dropped 1 base and J dropped 4 bases, with 5 bases sitting between them. Germline loops: CDR1 SNHLY, CDR2 FYNNEI.